This T cell receptor (beta chain) was sequenced during a study of shared clonotypes between healthy human individuals. Looking at the study overall: Contributing individuals were two females and three males aged 18 to 49. Whole-study results and caveats: Estimated clonotype richness was generally higher in naive than memory subsets.

The CDR3 length is 13 residues. Germline values: CDR1 KGHSH, CDR2 LQKENI. V shed 3 bases and J shed 2 bases, with 7 bases lying between them. Generated by immunoSEQ multiplex PCR, the TCRdb table keeps only in-frame clones and is missing some. The sample holds some 2,000,000 clones; around 95% are singletons and the top ten take roughly 0.13%. As concerns this clone: What it binds is unknown. Other DNA sequences of this sample code for an identical CDR3.

Those who donated were healthy HIV-negative adults, with no recent acute infections or vaccinations reported. This chain joins TRBV18 and TRBJ1-2; D ambiguous. The receptor was derived from a man between 18 and 35 years old in good health. Sequenced sample: naive CD4+ T cells sorted from blood. The sample's subset: CD45RA+ positively selected. CDR3: CASSPGRNYGYTF. The CDR3, as DNA: TGTGCCAGCTCACCTGGACGGAACTATGGCTACACCTTC.